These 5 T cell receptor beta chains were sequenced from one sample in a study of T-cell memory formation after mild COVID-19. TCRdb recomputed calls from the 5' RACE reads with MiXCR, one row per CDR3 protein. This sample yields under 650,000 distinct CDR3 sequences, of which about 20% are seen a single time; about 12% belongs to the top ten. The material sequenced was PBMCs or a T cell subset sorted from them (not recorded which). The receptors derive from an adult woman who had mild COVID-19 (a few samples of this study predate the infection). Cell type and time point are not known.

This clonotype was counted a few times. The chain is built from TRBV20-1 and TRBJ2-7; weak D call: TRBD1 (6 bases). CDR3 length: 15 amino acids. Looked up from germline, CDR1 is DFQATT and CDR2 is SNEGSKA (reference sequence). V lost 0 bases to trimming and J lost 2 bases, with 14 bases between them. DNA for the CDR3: TGCAGTGCTAGAGAAGGCGCGCAGGGGACCTACGAGCAGTACTTC. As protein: CSAREGAQGTYEQYF.

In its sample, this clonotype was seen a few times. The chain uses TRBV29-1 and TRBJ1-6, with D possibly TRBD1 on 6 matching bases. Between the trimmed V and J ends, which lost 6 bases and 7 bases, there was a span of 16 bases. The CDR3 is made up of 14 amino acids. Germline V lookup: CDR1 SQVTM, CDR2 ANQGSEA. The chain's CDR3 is CSVADRSVNSPLHF. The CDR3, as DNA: TGCAGCGTCGCCGACAGGTCGGTGAATTCACCCCTCCACTTT.

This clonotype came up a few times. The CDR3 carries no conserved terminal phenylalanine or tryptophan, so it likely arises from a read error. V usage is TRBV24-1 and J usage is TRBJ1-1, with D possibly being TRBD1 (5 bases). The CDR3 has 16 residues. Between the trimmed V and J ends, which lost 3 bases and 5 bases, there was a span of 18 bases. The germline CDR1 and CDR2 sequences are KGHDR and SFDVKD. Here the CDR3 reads CATSDATRGGRTEAFL. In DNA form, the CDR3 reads TGTGCCACCAGTGATGCTACACGGGGGGGGAGGACTGAAGCTTTCCTT.

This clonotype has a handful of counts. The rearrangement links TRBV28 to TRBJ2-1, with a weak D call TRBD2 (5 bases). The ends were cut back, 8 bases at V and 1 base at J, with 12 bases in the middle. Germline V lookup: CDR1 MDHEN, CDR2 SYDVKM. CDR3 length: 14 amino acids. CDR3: CASFTSLSYNEQFF. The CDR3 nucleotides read TGTGCCAGCTTCACTAGTTTGTCCTACAATGAGCAGTTCTTC.

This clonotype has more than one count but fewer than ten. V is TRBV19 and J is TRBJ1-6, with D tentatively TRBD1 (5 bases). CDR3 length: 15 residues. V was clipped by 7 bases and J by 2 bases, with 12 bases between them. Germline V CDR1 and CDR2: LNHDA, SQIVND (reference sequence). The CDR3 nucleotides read TGTGCCAGTAACGGGGGTCTCGCCTATAATTCACCCCTCCACTTT. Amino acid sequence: CASNGGLAYNSPLHF.